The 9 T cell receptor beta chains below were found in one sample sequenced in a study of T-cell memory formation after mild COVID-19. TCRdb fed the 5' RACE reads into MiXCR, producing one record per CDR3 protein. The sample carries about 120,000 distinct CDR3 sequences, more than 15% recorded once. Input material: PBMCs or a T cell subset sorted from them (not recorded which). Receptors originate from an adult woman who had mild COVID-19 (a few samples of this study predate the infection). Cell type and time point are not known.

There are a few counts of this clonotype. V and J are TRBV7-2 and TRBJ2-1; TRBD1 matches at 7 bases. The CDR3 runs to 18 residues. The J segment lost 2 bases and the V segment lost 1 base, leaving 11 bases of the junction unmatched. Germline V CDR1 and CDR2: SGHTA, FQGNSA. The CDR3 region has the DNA TGTGCCAGCAGCTTAGAGGGGTCGAGGGGGCGACCCTACAATGAGCAGTTCTTC. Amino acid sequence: CASSLEGSRGRPYNEQFF.

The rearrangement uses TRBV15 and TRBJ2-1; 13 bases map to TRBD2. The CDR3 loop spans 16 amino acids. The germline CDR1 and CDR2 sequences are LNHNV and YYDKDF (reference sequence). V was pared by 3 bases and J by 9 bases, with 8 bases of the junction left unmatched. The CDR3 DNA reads TGTGCCACCAGCAGGCCTACTAGCGGGGGGGCACTTGAGCAGTTCTTC. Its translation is CATSRPTSGGALEQFF. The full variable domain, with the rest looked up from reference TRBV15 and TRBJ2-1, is DAMVIQNPRYQVTQFGKPVTLSCSQTLNHNVMYWYQQKSSQAPKLLFHYYDKDFNNEADTPDNFQSRRPNTSFCFLDIRSPGLGDTAMYLCATSRPTSGGALEQFFGPGTRLTVL.

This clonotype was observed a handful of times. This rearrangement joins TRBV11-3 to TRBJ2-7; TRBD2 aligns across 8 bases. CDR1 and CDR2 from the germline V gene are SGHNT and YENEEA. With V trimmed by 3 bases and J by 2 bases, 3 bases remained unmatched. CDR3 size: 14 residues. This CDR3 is CASSLVAGPYEQYF. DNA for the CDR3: TGTGCCAGCAGCTTGGTAGCGGGACCCTACGAGCAGTACTTC.

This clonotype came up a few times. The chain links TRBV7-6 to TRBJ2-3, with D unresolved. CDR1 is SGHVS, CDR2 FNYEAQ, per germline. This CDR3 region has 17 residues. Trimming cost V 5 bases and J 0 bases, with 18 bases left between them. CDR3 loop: CASSLSRVEPSTDTQYF. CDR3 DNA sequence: TGTGCCAGCAGCCTGTCGAGAGTTGAGCCTAGCACAGATACGCAGTATTTT.

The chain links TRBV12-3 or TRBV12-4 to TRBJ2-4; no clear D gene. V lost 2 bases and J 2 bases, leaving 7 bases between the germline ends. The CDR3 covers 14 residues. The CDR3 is CASSLQAPKNIQYF. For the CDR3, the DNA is TGTGCCAGCAGTTTACAGGCGCCCAAAAACATTCAGTACTTC.

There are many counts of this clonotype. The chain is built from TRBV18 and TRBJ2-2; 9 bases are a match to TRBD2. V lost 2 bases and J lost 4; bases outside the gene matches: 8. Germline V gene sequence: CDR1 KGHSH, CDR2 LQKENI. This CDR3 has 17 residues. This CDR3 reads CASSPFLAGRGTGELFF. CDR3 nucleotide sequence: TGTGCCAGCTCACCATTCCTAGCGGGAAGGGGCACCGGGGAGCTGTTTTTT. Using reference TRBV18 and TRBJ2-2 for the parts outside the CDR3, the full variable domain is NAGVMQNPRHLVRRRGQEARLRCSPMKGHSHVYWYRQLPEEGLKFMVYLQKENIIDESGMPKERFSAEFPKEGPSILRIQQVVRGDSAAYFCASSPFLAGRGTGELFFGEGSRLTVL.

The DNA for the CDR3 is TGTGCCAGCACCCGGACTGAAGCTTTCTTT. This translates into CASTRTEAFF. The rearrangement links TRBV12-3 or TRBV12-4 to TRBJ1-1; D is undetermined. Trimming removed 7 bases at V and 5 bases at J, with 5 bases between. This CDR3 contains 10 residues.

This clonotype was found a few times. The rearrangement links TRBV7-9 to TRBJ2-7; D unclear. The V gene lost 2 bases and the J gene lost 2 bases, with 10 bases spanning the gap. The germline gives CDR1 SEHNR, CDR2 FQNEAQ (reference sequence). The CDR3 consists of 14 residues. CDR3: CASSLNGPAYEQYF. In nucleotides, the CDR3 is TGTGCCAGCAGCTTAAATGGACCGGCCTACGAGCAGTACTTC.

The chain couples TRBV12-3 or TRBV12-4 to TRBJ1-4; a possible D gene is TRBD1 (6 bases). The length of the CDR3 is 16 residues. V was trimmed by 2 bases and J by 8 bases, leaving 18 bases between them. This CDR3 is CASSLFGPNRGEKLFF. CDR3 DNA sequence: TGTGCCAGCAGTTTATTCGGACCGAATAGGGGGGAAAAACTGTTTTTT.